This T cell receptor (beta chain) was sequenced in a study of blood T cell repertoires in COVID-19. For the study at large: Whether acute or convalescent, the COVID-19 samples came from the United States, Italy and Spain. Sources were T cells, B-cell-depleted T cells, or PBMCs; the material itself was cDNA or gDNA.

Methods used by the authors: For nucleated cells, counts were estimated from reference gene primer amplification. Sequenced by immunoSEQ multiplex PCR; TCRdb stores in-frame clones only, minus some. V, J and clone size derive from that table, while D and trimming were established from the DNA sequence. This sample carries under 300,000 clones, 80% to 90% of them seen once, and the ten largest clones take 6.6%. Recruits, aged about 18 to 95 years, lived in 24 US areas. From germline, CDR1 is SGHRS and CDR2 YFSETQ. The CDR3 contains 19 residues. Trimming at V came to 4 bases and at J to 4 bases, leaving 18 bases not matched to a gene.

The sample was PBMCs or T cells enriched from blood (not recorded which). The chain employs TRBV5-1 and TRBJ2-2; 8 bases map to TRBD1. The origin of this receptor is a woman in her 50s who had been exposed to COVID-19. The CDR3: CASSPSPLPTGVGTGELFF. The DNA of the CDR3 is TGCGCCAGCAGCCCCAGCCCCCTCCCGACAGGGGTGGGCACCGGGGAGCTGTTTTTT.